This is a list of T cell receptor beta chains from one sample in a study of radiation and T cells in renal cell carcinoma. Measured with immunoSEQ multiplex PCR; TCRdb has only the in-frame clones, and not every one. The data hold about 150,000 clones, with 87% observed a single time. The sample consisted of blood, taken from a patient whose treatment included radiotherapy and nephrectomy. These receptors were collected from a woman in her 50s with renal cell carcinoma. Each CDR3 is given with its conserved first and last residue. The order of the fields is CDR3 protein, CDR3 DNA, D gene, J gene, V gene, clone size. The D gene is left open where the match is weak. Rows may omit the clone size; those that give it use once, few, many or a size class.

CDR3 protein: CASSEVVGETQYF
CDR3 DNA: TGTGCCAGCAGTGAAGTCGTAGGGGAGACCCAGTACTTC
D gene: .
J gene: TRBJ2-5
V gene: TRBV6-1
clone size: .

CDR3 protein: CASSLSGGDTEAFF
CDR3 DNA: TGTGCCAGCAGCCTATCAGGGGGTGACACTGAAGCTTTCTTT
D gene: TRBD1
J gene: TRBJ1-1
V gene: TRBV7-3
clone size: .

CDR3 protein: CASSPEIYEQYF
CDR3 DNA: TGTGCCAGCAGTCCCGAGATCTACGAGCAGTACTTC
D gene: .
J gene: TRBJ2-7
V gene: TRBV2
clone size: .

CDR3 protein: CASRYWTGTNTEAFF
CDR3 DNA: TGTGCCAGCCGTTATTGGACAGGGACGAACACTGAAGCTTTCTTT
D gene: TRBD1
J gene: TRBJ1-1
V gene: TRBV7-8
clone size: .

CDR3 protein: CASSEVLRENGYTF
CDR3 DNA: TGTGCCAGCAGTGAAGTTCTTCGGGAAAATGGCTACACCTTC
D gene: .
J gene: TRBJ1-2
V gene: TRBV6-1
clone size: .

CDR3 protein: CASSPDFSTNEKLFF
CDR3 DNA: TGTGCCAGCAGCCCGGACTTTTCAACTAATGAAAAACTGTTTTTT
D gene: .
J gene: TRBJ1-4
V gene: TRBV5-4
clone size: .

CDR3 protein: CASSLSDGRYEQYF
CDR3 DNA: TGTGCCAGCAGCTTGTCTGATGGACGCTACGAGCAGTACTTC
D gene: .
J gene: TRBJ2-7
V gene: TRBV7-3
clone size: .

CDR3 protein: CASKFDNEQFF
CDR3 DNA: TGCGCCAGCAAGTTCGACAATGAGCAGTTCTTC
D gene: .
J gene: TRBJ2-1
V gene: TRBV5-1
clone size: .

CDR3 protein: CASSWDPRGTQYF
CDR3 DNA: TGTGCCAGCAGCTGGGACCCGAGAGGGACCCAGTACTTC
D gene: .
J gene: TRBJ2-5
V gene: TRBV7-6
clone size: .

CDR3 protein: CASSQEWYNEQFF
CDR3 DNA: TGTGCCAGCAGCCAAGAATGGTACAATGAGCAGTTCTTC
D gene: .
J gene: TRBJ2-1
V gene: TRBV14
clone size: once

CDR3 protein: CASSDGGNQPQHF
CDR3 DNA: TGTGCCAGCAGTGACGGGGGAAATCAGCCCCAGCATTTT
D gene: .
J gene: TRBJ1-5
V gene: TRBV6-4
clone size: .

CDR3 protein: CASSTRTGDDGYTF
CDR3 DNA: TGTGCCAGCAGCACCCGGACAGGTGACGATGGCTACACCTTC
D gene: TRBD1
J gene: TRBJ1-2
V gene: TRBV5-4
clone size: .

CDR3 protein: CASSLRGGSTDTQYF
CDR3 DNA: TGTGCCAGCAGCTTAAGGGGGGGCAGCACAGATACGCAGTATTTT
D gene: .
J gene: TRBJ2-3
V gene: TRBV7-3
clone size: .

CDR3 protein: CASSSRGGDTDTQYF
CDR3 DNA: TGTGCCAGCAGCTCTCGGGGAGGGGACACAGATACGCAGTATTTT
D gene: TRBD2
J gene: TRBJ2-3
V gene: TRBV7-3
clone size: once

CDR3 protein: CATSTTGAGGYTF
CDR3 DNA: TGTGCCACCAGCACAACAGGGGCGGGTGGCTACACCTTC
D gene: TRBD1
J gene: TRBJ1-2
V gene: TRBV15
clone size: .

CDR3 protein: CASNGGGAHNEQFF
CDR3 DNA: TGTGCCAGTAATGGAGGGGGGGCCCACAATGAGCAGTTCTTC
D gene: .
J gene: TRBJ2-1
V gene: TRBV19
clone size: .

CDR3 protein: CASSLSVGRNTEAFF
CDR3 DNA: TGTGCCAGCAGCTTAAGTGTCGGCAGGAACACTGAAGCTTTCTTT
D gene: .
J gene: TRBJ1-1
V gene: TRBV7-3
clone size: once

CDR3 protein: CAWIWAMNTEAFF
CDR3 DNA: TGTGCCTGGATATGGGCGATGAACACTGAAGCTTTCTTT
D gene: .
J gene: TRBJ1-1
V gene: TRBV30
clone size: once

CDR3 protein: CATSRVGLGTEAFF
CDR3 DNA: TGTGCCACCAGCAGAGTGGGTCTAGGCACTGAAGCTTTCTTT
D gene: .
J gene: TRBJ1-1
V gene: TRBV15
clone size: .

CDR3 protein: CASSYLAGGAGYTF
CDR3 DNA: TGTGCCAGCAGTTACCTAGCGGGGGGGGCTGGCTACACCTTC
D gene: .
J gene: TRBJ1-2
V gene: TRBV6-5
clone size: .

CDR3 protein: CASSARRMGYEQYF
CDR3 DNA: TGTGCCAGCAGCGCCCGACGAATGGGTTACGAGCAGTACTTC
D gene: .
J gene: TRBJ2-7
V gene: TRBV7-8
clone size: .

CDR3 protein: CASSTGLNNSPLHF
CDR3 DNA: TGTGCCAGCAGCACAGGGTTAAACAATTCACCCCTCCACTTT
D gene: .
J gene: TRBJ1-6
V gene: TRBV2
clone size: .

CDR3 protein: CASSPGQGADYGYTF
CDR3 DNA: TGTGCCAGCTCACCAGGGCAGGGTGCAGACTATGGCTACACCTTC
D gene: .
J gene: TRBJ1-2
V gene: TRBV18
clone size: .

CDR3 protein: CASSFSGGATNEQFF
CDR3 DNA: TGTGCCAGCAGCTTTAGCGGGGGGGCCACCAATGAGCAGTTCTTC
D gene: TRBD2
J gene: TRBJ2-1
V gene: TRBV7-9
clone size: .

CDR3 protein: CASSPGYVNYGYTF
CDR3 DNA: TGTGCCAGCAGCCCAGGGTACGTTAACTATGGCTACACCTTC
D gene: .
J gene: TRBJ1-2
V gene: TRBV14
clone size: .

CDR3 protein: CASSTRADTQYF
CDR3 DNA: TGTGCCAGCAGCACACGTGCGGATACGCAGTATTTT
D gene: .
J gene: TRBJ2-3
V gene: TRBV5-6
clone size: few

CDR3 protein: CASSSRDRRLAEQYF
CDR3 DNA: TGTGCCAGCAGCTCTCGGGACAGGCGGCTGGCTGAGCAGTACTTC
D gene: TRBD1
J gene: TRBJ2-7
V gene: TRBV7-2
clone size: .

CDR3 protein: CSVGDGGNTEAFF
CDR3 DNA: TGCAGCGTTGGGGACGGGGGGAACACTGAAGCTTTCTTT
D gene: .
J gene: TRBJ1-1
V gene: TRBV29-1
clone size: .

CDR3 protein: CASSTLTGGKGELFF
CDR3 DNA: TGTGCTAGCAGCACCCTGACAGGGGGGAAGGGGGAGCTGTTTTTT
D gene: TRBD1
J gene: TRBJ2-2
V gene: TRBV7-7
clone size: .

CDR3 protein: CASSTRLAGGTGELFF
CDR3 DNA: TGTGCCAGCAGCACCCGACTAGCGGGGGGAACCGGGGAGCTGTTTTTT
D gene: TRBD2
J gene: TRBJ2-2
V gene: TRBV7-2
clone size: .

CDR3 protein: CASSSRGGGNQPQHF
CDR3 DNA: TGTGCCAGCAGCTCGAGGGGCGGCGGTAATCAGCCCCAGCATTTT
D gene: .
J gene: TRBJ1-5
V gene: TRBV7-2
clone size: once

CDR3 protein: CASSVTVATNEKLFF
CDR3 DNA: TGTGCCAGCAGCGTGACGGTTGCAACTAATGAAAAACTGTTTTTT
D gene: .
J gene: TRBJ1-4
V gene: TRBV9
clone size: .

CDR3 protein: CAISESGALSSYEQYF
CDR3 DNA: TGTGCCATCAGTGAAAGCGGGGCGCTAAGCTCCTACGAGCAGTACTTC
D gene: TRBD2
J gene: TRBJ2-7
V gene: TRBV10-3
clone size: .

CDR3 protein: CASSYSGRGDYGYTF
CDR3 DNA: TGTGCCAGCAGTTACTCGGGTCGGGGGGACTATGGCTACACCTTC
D gene: .
J gene: TRBJ1-2
V gene: TRBV6-5
clone size: .

CDR3 protein: CASSQEIGYRGSNQPQHF
CDR3 DNA: TGTGCCAGCAGCCAAGAAATAGGATACAGGGGTAGCAATCAGCCCCAGCATTTT
D gene: TRBD1
J gene: TRBJ1-5
V gene: TRBV4-2
clone size: .

CDR3 protein: CSVGQGSNQPQHF
CDR3 DNA: TGCAGCGTAGGACAGGGGAGCAATCAGCCCCAGCATTTT
D gene: TRBD1
J gene: TRBJ1-5
V gene: TRBV29-1
clone size: .

CDR3 protein: CSDLSINYGYTF
CDR3 DNA: TGCAGCGACCTCAGTATTAACTATGGCTACACCTTC
D gene: .
J gene: TRBJ1-2
V gene: TRBV29-1
clone size: .

CDR3 protein: CASSLRPRGDGYTF
CDR3 DNA: TGTGCCAGCAGCCTGAGGCCTCGAGGGGATGGCTACACCTTC
D gene: .
J gene: TRBJ1-2
V gene: TRBV7-9
clone size: .

CDR3 protein: CASSVGGGTLETQYF
CDR3 DNA: TGTGCCAGCAGCGTAGGGGGCGGGACGCTGGAGACCCAGTACTTC
D gene: .
J gene: TRBJ2-5
V gene: TRBV9
clone size: .

CDR3 protein: CASSLVIDQPQHF
CDR3 DNA: TGTGCCAGCAGCTTAGTTATTGATCAGCCCCAGCATTTT
D gene: .
J gene: TRBJ1-5
V gene: TRBV7-2
clone size: .

CDR3 protein: CAISDRDSPLHF
CDR3 DNA: TGTGCCATCAGTGACAGGGATTCACCCCTCCACTTT
D gene: .
J gene: TRBJ1-6
V gene: TRBV10-3
clone size: .

CDR3 protein: CASSPLVRSYNEQFF
CDR3 DNA: TGTGCCAGCAGCCCCCTGGTCCGCTCCTACAATGAGCAGTTCTTC
D gene: .
J gene: TRBJ2-1
V gene: TRBV7-2
clone size: .

CDR3 protein: CASSHRGYYPDEQFF
CDR3 DNA: TGTGCCAGCAGCCACCGCGGGTACTACCCCGATGAGCAGTTCTTC
D gene: .
J gene: TRBJ2-1
V gene: TRBV7-3
clone size: .

CDR3 protein: CASSLANYQETQYF
CDR3 DNA: TGTGCCAGCAGCTTGGCTAACTACCAAGAGACCCAGTACTTC
D gene: .
J gene: TRBJ2-5
V gene: TRBV5-4
clone size: .

CDR3 protein: CASSSGTGVNTEAFF
CDR3 DNA: TGTGCCAGCAGCTCGGGGACAGGGGTGAACACTGAAGCTTTCTTT
D gene: TRBD1
J gene: TRBJ1-1
V gene: TRBV13
clone size: .

CDR3 protein: CASSLEVQGTYEQYF
CDR3 DNA: TGTGCCAGCAGCTTAGAGGTCCAGGGGACCTACGAGCAGTACTTC
D gene: .
J gene: TRBJ2-7
V gene: TRBV7-9
clone size: .

CDR3 protein: CASSTPGQGPGNTIYF
CDR3 DNA: TGTGCCAGTAGTACACCGGGACAGGGTCCCGGAAACACCATATATTTT
D gene: TRBD1
J gene: TRBJ1-3
V gene: TRBV19
clone size: .

CDR3 protein: CASSENILTAYEQYF
CDR3 DNA: TGTGCCAGCAGTGAAAATATACTAACAGCATACGAGCAGTACTTC
D gene: .
J gene: TRBJ2-7
V gene: TRBV2
clone size: once